Many counts were recorded for the clone carrying this T cell receptor beta chain. Antigen unknown. The V and J ends lost 5 bases and 0 bases, in that order; junction bases with no gene match: 12. Germline CDR1 SQVTM, CDR2 ANQGSEA. This CDR3 spans 16 amino acids. The sample, blood from the first hyperthyroidism diagnosis, precedes any ophthalmopathy symptoms. The data originate from a study of T cells in Graves' hyperthyroidism and ophthalmopathy. Study-wide background: Peripheral blood was acquired at first diagnosis, ahead of any therapy whatsoever. Study results and limitations: Ophthalmopathy and stable hyperthyroidism were told apart by a 13 V-J model. Ophthalmopathy onset followed model prediction by a median around 6.9 months.

Using RNA transcripts as the source, TCR beta CDR3 regions were amplified. An initial round of RT-PCR targeting the TCR CDR3 relied on the HTBI primer set. MiXCR, applied by TCRdb to the multiplex PCR reads, yields one record per CDR3 protein. The sample shows under 350,000 distinct CDR3 sequences, 20% to 30% of them seen only once. The V call is TRBV29-1, the J call TRBJ1-1, with TRBD1 identical over 7 bases. This receptor was obtained from a man aged 40-50 years with Graves' hyperthyroidism that later progressed to Graves' ophthalmopathy. The sequencing input was blood. The CDR3: CSVKHQGQPLNTEAFF. The CDR3 nucleotides read TGCAGCGTTAAACACCAGGGACAGCCCTTGAACACTGAAGCTTTCTTT. Filled out from reference TRBV29-1 and TRBJ1-1, the complete variable domain reads SAVISQKPSRDICQRGTSLTIQCQVDSQVTMMFWYRQQPGQSLTLIATANQGSEATYESGFVIDKFPISRPNLTFSTLTVSNMSPEDSSIYLCSVKHQGQPLNTEAFFGQGTRLTVV.